This TCR beta chain was profiled in a study of blood T cell repertoires in COVID-19. Across the whole study: Some COVID-19 samples were acute and others convalescent; all came from the United States, Italy and Spain. In each case, the material was cDNA or gDNA derived from T cells, B-cell-depleted T cells, or PBMCs.

This CDR3 region has 14 residues. The V and J ends lost 4 bases and 1 base, in that order; junction bases with no gene match: 4. In germline, CDR1 is SQVTM, CDR2 ANQGSEA. Authors' methods: Estimation of nucleated cell counts relied on the amplification of reference gene primers. Repertoires were generated with immunoSEQ multiplex PCR, while TCRdb's copy carries only in-frame clones and drops some. The V and J calls and clone size come from that table; D and trimming were worked out from the DNA. The profile shows roughly 120,000 clones, roughly 80% of them singletons. The TCR was taken from a woman in her sixties or seventies with acute or convalescent COVID-19. This chain joins TRBV29-1 and TRBJ2-4; 7 bases line up with TRBD1. Source material: peripheral blood. CDR3 nucleotide sequence: TGCAGCGTTGCAGGGGGTAGGGCCAAAAACATTCAGTACTTC. Protein: CSVAGGRAKNIQYF.